This T cell receptor (beta chain) came from a study of T cells in Graves' hyperthyroidism and ophthalmopathy (dated by TCRdb to between 2018 and 2020). About the full investigation: Peripheral blood was sampled at the time of initial diagnosis, prior to any treatment. To identify distinguishing TCR V-J signatures, a discovery cohort of around 100 patients was used, comprising 43 with Graves' ophthalmopathy and some 60 with stable Graves' hyperthyroidism. Whether ophthalmopathy could be predicted prospectively was tested in an independent validation cohort made up of approximately 19 hyperthyroidism patients plus 17 patients who later progressed to ophthalmopathy. For training and testing, the roughly 97 patients in the discovery cohort were randomly divided in a 7:3 ratio. The study also compared thyroid tissue and blood T-cell repertoires from five or six Graves' hyperthyroidism patients. Following sampling, methimazole starting at 30 mg daily was given to hyperthyroidism patients, and high-dose intravenous methylprednisolone was given to ophthalmopathy patients. TCR Vbeta CDR3 sequencing of 120 to 150 peripheral blood samples (approximately 44 ophthalmopathy, 70 to 85 hyperthyroidism and around 17 progressor patients) is reported in the paper. General conclusions and limits of the study: No statistical method was used to set the sample size in advance, and investigators knew the group allocation. Blood samples also contained most of the expanded thyroid clonotypes (frequency above 0.001), which suggests that blood repertoires may reflect thyroid immune responses. During validation, the model predicted progression to ophthalmopathy a median of around 7 months ahead of onset, with approximately 71% sensitivity and about 75% specificity. A 13 V-J signature model separated ophthalmopathy from stable hyperthyroidism, with approximately 87% sensitivity and roughly 81% specificity in cross-validation and 80%/75% in testing.

Hyperthyroidism patients were newly diagnosed, with disease duration under 2 months, and aged 18 to 65 years. Any patient with an uncontrolled infection, another autoimmune disease, pregnancy or lactation was excluded. Clinical symptoms, serum thyroxine and TRAb, thyroid ultrasound, and orbital computed tomography formed the basis for the diagnoses. For progressor patients, blood was drawn at the first diagnosis of hyperthyroidism, before any ophthalmopathy symptoms had appeared. PBMCs were separated from approximately 9.9 ml of fresh peripheral blood using Ficoll-Paque density gradient centrifugation. Progressor patients were initially diagnosed with Graves' hyperthyroidism and developed ophthalmopathy during follow-up. Total RNA was extracted with Trizol reagent, and quality was checked on an Agilent 2100 Bioanalyzer. Including cysteine and phenylalanine, the CDR3 has 15 amino acids. The entry retains the CDR3 DNA only, 45 bases that are in frame from base 1. The V end loses 5 bases and the J end loses 5 bases, and a stretch of 16 bases separates them. The germline V gene (reference sequence) gives CDR1 as LNHDA and CDR2 as SQIVND.

Remarks on this clonotype: Its antigen is not yet known. Per-base quality was not reported, and no clone a single base away is much larger than it.

The TCR beta CDR3 regions were amplified from RNA transcripts. For the first round of RT-PCR on the TCR CDR3, the HTBI primer set was used together with the Qiagen OneStep RT-PCR kit. Libraries were constructed in a second round of multiplex PCR, after which size selection and purification were performed. The libraries were sequenced on an Illumina HiSeq2000 using paired-end 100 bp reads. Turning to the authors' computational methods: SOAPnuke was used to process the raw data, with reads discarded if the reads contained adapters or uncalled bases, had a mean Phred below 15, or lacked an exact constant-primer or identifier match. High-quality paired reads were merged with COPE v1.2.5, and unique nucleotide sequences were defined as clonotypes. MiTCR v1.1 was used to align the clonotypes against IMGT TRBV, TRBD and TRBJ reference segments. Only V-J combinations with frequency above 0.0001, covering 99.2% of repertoires, were analysed. A TCS score was defined as the ratio between F50 (clonal expansion) and ExV (chaos), using BLOSUM62-based TCRdist between CDR3 peptides within each V-J. Welch's t-statistics and random forest reduced several hundred V-J features to 13, which were used in a naive Bayes classifier (R e1071). Through fastp at Q25 and MiXCR, TCRdb rebuilt clones from the public reads, retaining in-frame beta chains. Rows are unified per CDR3 protein, each entry keeping the most common DNA and genes. The V and J calls, along with clone size, are taken from TCRdb and not from the paper's own processing. The sample profile shows a few hundred thousand distinct CDR3 sequences; 15% to 18% of them were found once. The top ten clones comprise about 27% of the sample.

Material: blood. Recombination connected TRBV19 to TRBJ2-1; tentative D gene TRBD1, with 6 bases matching. The TCR sequence derives from a woman under 30 with Graves' hyperthyroidism that later progressed to Graves' ophthalmopathy. The CDR3: CASSFTRGLNNEQFF. The nucleotide sequence reads as follows: TGTGCCAGTAGTTTCACCAGGGGCCTCAACAATGAGCAGTTCTTC.